This TCR beta chain was captured by sequencing in a study of cytomegalovirus exposure and HLA in healthy donors (dated by TCRdb to about 2017). About the study as a whole: According to an earlier analysis of a few hundred of the donors, roughly 180 million T cells yielded 117 million unique TCR beta sequences and approximately 300 Gb of sequence data. To predict cytomegalovirus infection status, the study combined high-throughput TCR immunosequencing, statistical association of individual TCRs with disease status, and machine learning. Typing coverage varied by locus: roughly 620-630 donors for A, B, C, DRB1 and DQB1; approximately 520 for DQA1; about 590 for DPA1; more than 450 for DPB1. Of the roughly 430 genotyped donors, about 84% fell in the genetic ancestry cluster associated with self-reported Caucasian donors. Every discovery cohort repertoire had been produced on one sequencing platform. The later analysis used no new phenotypic data to find candidate immune exposures, relying instead on TCR beta sequences and their occurrence across donors. Roughly 300 gigabases of sequencing data and around 88 million unique TCR sequences made up an early release that covered fewer than 650 HLA-typed donors. Because of strong linkage in the cohort, four to six DR-DQ haplotypes were treated as single units for association and clustering. Donor age, sex, ethnicity and CMV serostatus were collected together with the repertoire data. A later genetic analysis used genome-wide SNP genotypes for about 60% of the 666 donors, treating that subset as a discovery cohort. The study aimed to test whether cataloging public T cell receptors could reveal signatures of past pathogen exposure. To study patterns of TCR occurrence, a later analysis re-analyzed previously published TCR beta repertoires from 550 to 800 donors and added high-resolution HLA genotyping. Besides the first cohort of about 730 subjects, a separate validation cohort made up of about 120 different subjects was used. The T cell repertoires of 550 to 850 subjects were profiled by immunosequencing and related to cytomegalovirus serostatus. On average, 235,054 unique TCR beta nucleotide sequences were sequenced per donor among a few hundred genotyped donors of the cohort, with approximately 18% of those sequences being non-productive. An earlier analysis of approximately 640 of the donors applied high-throughput TCR beta sequencing to assess whether each TCR beta V gene segment acted as functional or pseudogenic. HLA typing covered class I and class II loci at four-digit resolution. What the research found in general, with its limitations: Assigning TCR associations to individual alleles was difficult when HLA alleles, especially DR and DQ, strongly co-occurred. Presence/absence analyses assumed roughly uniform sequencing depth across donors, an assumption that may not hold. A total of about 180 TCR beta chains were listed by the study as associated with cytomegalovirus. A group of highly shared sequence variants was considered likely to be a technical artifact of the sequencing pipeline. According to a later analysis, most CMV-associated TCR beta chains appeared to be HLA-restricted, and the HLA associations seemed to be driven largely by CMV exposure. Compared with the roughly 600-donor mean, donors in an Asian-associated ancestry cluster had fewer N-insertions in productive TCRs, according to a later genetic analysis. An association between a missense DCLRE1C variant and V-gene and J-gene trimming of TCR beta chains was found in a later genetic analysis and replicated in an independent cohort. It was suggested by the authors that the approach could potentially be generalized to other disease states and immunological phenotypes. Most TCR sequences were seen in very few donors, while some public TCRs were found in many individuals. Several of the top co-occurrence clusters appeared to be linked to parvovirus B19, influenza, CMV and Epstein-Barr virus, according to a later analysis. A further reported finding was that TCR beta sequences accurately predicted the HLA-A and HLA-B alleles for most subjects in the first cohort. CMV serostatus was the only immune exposure information available for the cohort. Some IMGT-functional V segments, including TRBV6-2 and TRBV6-3, could not be told apart with the 87-base-pair reads, so those segments were excluded. Because counts were too low, roughly 16 rarely observed V segments, including chromosome 9 orphons, were left out of the earlier analysis of 500 to 650 of the donors. Correlated functional status among segregating V segments might be attributable to linkage disequilibrium, but an unknown experimental factor could not be ruled out. The cohort was sequenced for TCR beta chains only, and without alpha or paired-chain data the features that could be detected were limited. In a later analysis, HLA-associated TCR beta chains showed more clonal expansion and lower generation probabilities than non-associated chains that were equally common. At a false discovery rate of 0.05, a later analysis linked fewer than 20,000 TCR beta sequences to specific HLA alleles. In a later analysis, the rate of TCR association differed among HLA loci, with DRB1 alleles having the most associated TCRs and HLA-C alleles having the fewest. Cytomegalovirus status was reported to be diagnosed by the classifier with high specificity and sensitivity in both the original and validation cohorts. Because HLA typing was unavailable for some donors at each locus, only the typed subset was used in association tests. A few of the identified cytomegalovirus-associated TCR beta chains were confirmed in vitro to be specific for cytomegalovirus antigens. In an earlier analysis of fewer than 700 of the donors, most TCR beta V segments appeared in productive rearrangements about 87% or about 30% of the time, broadly matching IMGT annotations.

The library was generated by the immunoSEQ multiplex PCR assay. For the multiplex PCR, a mixture combining 60 forward primers for TCR Vbeta segments and 13 reverse primers for TCR Jbeta segments was used. The CDR3 region of rearranged TCR beta genes was amplified from genomic DNA by a multiplex PCR assay. The Illumina HiSeq System was used to sequence the amplified TCR beta libraries as 87-base-pair reads. The original methods were these. A later analysis tallied roughly 76 million unique TCR beta chains across the 660 or so repertoires, and approximately 12 million of those chains were shared by two or more donors. A nearest-neighbor algorithm error-corrected the raw reads and collapsed the reads into unique sequences, merging closely related sequences to remove PCR and sequencing errors. Alignment of CDR3 sequences to IMGT reference sequences was used to assign V, D and J gene segments. For a sequence to be retained, a match of at least six nucleotides to both a V gene segment and a J gene segment was required. A rearrangement counted as productive if the CDR3 had no stop codons and remained in frame with V and J, and every other rearrangement counted as non-productive. Following IMGT convention, CDR3 was defined as the stretch from the second conserved V-encoded cysteine up to the conserved J-encoded phenylalanine. Sequences without an unambiguous match to a single V gene segment were excluded from the earlier analysis of 500 to 700 of the donors. An earlier analysis of a few hundred of the donors classified V segments as functional when productive rearrangements were above 56.7% and as segregating when the standard deviation between donors was above 5%. A statistical classification framework was developed to diagnose cytomegalovirus status using the catalog of TCR beta chain sequences. In a later analysis, TCR nucleotide sequences were compared against IMGT/GENE-DB human TR gene sequences so that V and J genes could be assigned. A later analysis assigned CDR3 sequences and most-parsimonious VDJ recombination scenarios with the TCRdist pipeline. In a later analysis, each TCR beta chain was defined by its CDR3 amino acid sequence together with its V-gene family, and reads lacking a unique V-gene family were excluded. In a later analysis, 450 to 600 highly shared, low-generation-probability nucleotide sequences were removed to address suspected cross-contamination and a sequencing artifact. In a later analysis, a clonal expansion index for each public chain was calculated from normalized within-repertoire ranks of inferred template counts. In a later analysis, generation probabilities were computed using a VDJ recombination model fitted to out-of-frame rearrangements, and the results were checked against IGoR. In a later analysis, hypergeometric tests were used to score TCR-TCR, TCR-HLA and TCR-CMV co-occurrence, with a repertoire-size bias correction applied to TCR pairs. In a later analysis, false discovery rates were estimated by permuting HLA or CMV assignments 20 times. In a later analysis, co-occurring TCRs were grouped with DBSCAN, and TCRdist sequence similarity was added when clustering was performed within HLA-allele-positive subsets. For co-occurrence clustering, repertoires with fewer than 30,000 or more than 120,000 public chains were excluded, along with a handful of repertoires with anomalous nucleotide sharing. TCRdb provides this immuneACCESS table in a form limited to in-frame rearrangements. Some clones are lacking; in checked studies, under half of them reflect an unresolved V gene, and why the rest are absent is not known. V, J and clone size were drawn from that table, and D and trimming were deduced from the DNA. A total of 90,000 to 150,000 clones appear in this sample, around 77% of them only once. Clones ranked in the top ten supply around 9.9% of the sample.

As to this clone: Its specific antigen is unknown. Nothing much larger sits one base from this clone, and base qualities are not available.

The cohort was made up of approximately 700 healthy bone marrow donors. All cohort members were sampled while nominally healthy, although unrecorded immune exposures were likely present. The donor tested CMV seropositive and was one of the 289 seropositive cohort members. Every donor gave a peripheral blood sample, and the peripheral blood mononuclear cells from that sample were used for TCR beta sequencing. Genomic DNA extraction from the blood cell samples was performed with the Qiagen DNeasy Blood Extraction Kit. The germline V gene specifies MNHNS as CDR1 and SASEGT as CDR2. Including cysteine and phenylalanine, the CDR3 has 13 amino acids. Just CDR3 DNA is preserved here, 39 bases in frame from base 1. V and J are trimmed by 7 bases and 5 bases, and the gene matches miss 8 bases of the junction.

The sequence was collected from a man aged 35 to 55 in good health and CMV-seropositive. The rearranged segments are TRBV6-1 and TRBJ2-7, with 7 bases aligning to TRBD1. The specimen was PBMCs. The CDR3 region has the sequence CASKLTGTDEQYF. The sequenced DNA is TGTGCCAGCAAGTTGACAGGGACGGACGAGCAGTACTTC.